This passage covers 20 T cell receptor beta chains from one sample sequenced in a study of cytomegalovirus exposure and HLA in healthy donors. PCR used 60 Vbeta primers and 13 Jbeta primers. Sequenced by immunoSEQ multiplex PCR; TCRdb stores in-frame clones only, minus some. The sample holds 100,000 or so clones, 60% to 70% seen once. The sequenced sample consisted of PBMCs. The receptors shown here come from a woman younger than 45 in good health and CMV-seronegative.

This clone has just a few counts. The gene calls are TRBV6-5 and TRBJ1-5; weak D call: TRBD1 (5 bases). Germline CDR1 MNHEY, CDR2 SVGAGI. Deletions cut 3 bases from V and 6 bases from J, with 12 bases between. The CDR3 contains 14 residues. CDR3 bases: TGTGCCAGCAGTTATACGGGGGACGGTCAGCCCCAGCATTTT. It yields the protein CASSYTGDGQPQHF.

The rearrangement uses TRBV6-1 and TRBJ1-3; TRBD1 might be the D (5 bases). Trimming shortened V by 6 bases and J by 0 bases, and 12 bases separated the two germline ends. Germline values: CDR1 MNHNS, CDR2 SASEGT. The CDR3 is 15 residues long. CDR3 sequence: CASRIGATSGNTIYF. CDR3 DNA sequence: TGTGCCAGCAGGATAGGGGCCACCTCTGGAAACACCATATATTTT.

V is TRBV19 and J is TRBJ2-7; 7 bases align to TRBD1. CDR3 length: 12 amino acids. The germline V gene encodes CDR1 LNHDA and CDR2 SQIVND (reference sequence). V was clipped by 6 bases and J by 5 bases; unmatched bases: 4. The CDR3 protein is CASRRGLNEQYF. As DNA, the CDR3 is TGTGCCAGTAGAAGGGGGCTCAACGAGCAGTACTTC.

In this sample, this clone turned up once. V gene TRBV7-6 combines with J gene TRBJ1-3; 11 bases map to TRBD1. CDR3 length equals 17 residues. The V gene end was trimmed by 3 bases and the J gene end by 4 bases; junction bases not matched to a gene: 8. The germline V gene encodes CDR1 SGHVS and CDR2 FNYEAQ. The CDR3 sequence is CASSFFGQGAEGNTIYF. In DNA form, the CDR3 reads TGTGCCAGCAGCTTTTTTGGACAGGGGGCTGAAGGAAACACCATATATTTT.

V gene TRBV7-9 combines with J gene TRBJ2-7, with D possibly TRBD1 on 5 matching bases. Trimming left V 6 bases short and J 1 base short, with 13 bases between. Germline V lookup: CDR1 SEHNR, CDR2 FQNEAQ (reference sequence). The CDR3 is made up of 14 amino acids. CDR3 nucleotide sequence: TGTGCCAGCAGAACGACAGCGTCATCCTACGAGCAGTACTTC. Its protein is CASRTTASSYEQYF.

The chain couples TRBV5-1 to TRBJ2-7; TRBD2 might be the D (5 bases). The V end was cut by 5 bases, the J end by 0 bases, with 9 bases between. Germline V gene data show CDR1 as SGHRS and CDR2 as YFSETQ. The CDR3 totals 13 residues. The CDR3 nucleotides read TGCGCCAGCAGAATAGCGAACTCCTACGAGCAGTACTTC. This codes for CASRIANSYEQYF.

This chain connects TRBV19 to TRBJ2-1, with D possibly TRBD1 on 5 matching bases. V gave up 2 bases and J gave up 8 bases, with 13 bases separating them. The CDR3 extends over 14 amino acids. Germline CDR1 LNHDA, CDR2 SQIVND (reference sequence). The CDR3 nucleotides are TGTGCCAGTAGTATAATGGCAGGGCCCCATGAGCAGTTCTTC. This encodes CASSIMAGPHEQFF. The variable domain in full, with the rest retrieved from reference TRBV19 and TRBJ2-1, is DGGITQSPKYLFRKEGQNVTLSCEQNLNHDAMYWYRQDPGQGLRLIYYSQIVNDFQKGDIAEGYSVSREKKESFPLTVTSAQKNPTAFYLCASSIMAGPHEQFFGPGTRLTVL.

This clone has more than one count but fewer than ten. The gene calls are TRBV5-4 and TRBJ1-2; D is undetermined. This CDR3 spans 13 amino acids. The V end lost 0 bases, the J end lost 2 bases, and 5 bases lay between the germline ends. The germline V gene has CDR1 SGHNT and CDR2 YYREEE (reference sequence). CDR3 sequence (DNA): TGTGCCAGCAGCTTGGGCCAGAACTATGGCTACACCTTC. This translates into CASSLGQNYGYTF. Drawing the rest from reference TRBV5-4 and TRBJ1-2, the complete variable domain is ETGVTQSPTHLIKTRGQQVTLRCSSQSGHNTVSWYQQALGQGPQFIFQYYREEENGRGNFPPRFSGLQFPNYSSELNVNALELDDSALYLCASSLGQNYGYTFGSGTRLTVV.

The CDR3 protein is CASSLTGGKGRGGYTF. In nucleotides, the CDR3 is TGTGCCAGCAGTTTGACAGGGGGGAAAGGGAGGGGTGGCTACACCTTC. J is TRBJ1-2 and V is TRBV27; 9 positions agree with TRBD1. Germline CDR1 and CDR2: MNHEY and SMNVEV (reference sequence). There are 16 residues in the CDR3. With V trimmed by 3 bases and J by 7 bases, 12 bases remained unmatched.

In this sample, this clone turned up once. The V and J genes are TRBV4-1 and TRBJ2-2, with unresolved D. This CDR3 spans 14 amino acids. The germline V gene has CDR1 MGHRA and CDR2 YSYEKL. Trimming stripped 4 bases from V and 6 bases from J, with 12 bases between. The CDR3 nucleotides read TGCGCCAGCAGCCTCTCTATTACGGCCGGGGAGCTGTTTTTT. This codes for CASSLSITAGELFF.

J is TRBJ2-1 and V is TRBV5-1; 9 nucleotides line up with TRBD1. The germline gives CDR1 SGHRS, CDR2 YFSETQ. CDR3 length equals 16 residues. Losses at the gene ends were 0 bases for V and 9 bases for J; bases not matched to a gene: 10. The CDR3 DNA is TGCGCCAGCAGCTTGGCCCCCGGGACAGGGTTGTCTGAGCAGTTCTTC. This encodes CASSLAPGTGLSEQFF. Variable domain in full (rest from reference TRBV5-1 and TRBJ2-1): KAGVTQTPRYLIKTRGQQVTLSCSPISGHRSVSWYQQTPGQGLQFLFEYFSETQRNKGNFPGRFSGRQFSNSRSEMNVSTLELGDSALYLCASSLAPGTGLSEQFFGPGTRLTVL.

The CDR3, as DNA: TGTGCCACCGCCCCCGGACAAAACGAGCAGTACTTC. Amino acids: CATAPGQNEQYF. The chain recombines TRBV25-1 with TRBJ2-7; perhaps TRBD1 as D (5 bases). CDR3 size: 12 residues. From germline, CDR1 is MGHDK and CDR2 SYGVNS. V lost 10 bases, J lost 5 bases, and 15 bases lay in between.

This rearrangement joins TRBV6-1 to TRBJ1-2, with 7 positions matching TRBD1. J lost 8 bases, V lost 5 bases, and 5 bases had no gene match. The germline gives CDR1 MNHNS, CDR2 SASEGT. The length of the CDR3 is 12 residues. The CDR3 nucleotides are TGTGCCAGCAGTTTTCAAGGGGGCGGCTACACCTTC. Its translation: CASSFQGGGYTF.

The CDR3 here is CASSQTDRGLNTEAFF. DNA for the CDR3: TGCGCCAGCAGCCAGACGGACAGGGGGCTAAACACTGAAGCTTTCTTT. This chain links TRBV4-1 with TRBJ1-1; 11 bases map to TRBD1. The J segment lost 2 bases and the V segment lost 3 bases, leaving 5 bases of the junction unmatched. The CDR3 covers 16 residues. Germline V gene data show CDR1 as MGHRA and CDR2 as YSYEKL.

The V gene is TRBV7-2, the J gene TRBJ2-7; possibly TRBD1 for D (5 bases). The V gene's germline CDR1 is SGHTA and CDR2 FQGNSA. The CDR3 runs 15 residues. Trimming shortened V by 2 bases and J by 3 bases, and 14 bases separated the two germline ends. The CDR3 DNA reads as TGTGCCAGCAGCTTACAGGGTGCCGCAGTCTACGAGCAGTACTTC. Translation gives CASSLQGAAVYEQYF. The variable domain in full, completed from reference TRBV7-2 and TRBJ2-7, reads GAGVSQSPSNKVTEKGKDVELRCDPISGHTALYWYRQSLGQGLEFLIYFQGNSAPDKSGLPSDRFSAERTGGSVSTLTIQRTQQEDSAVYLCASSLQGAAVYEQYFGPGTRLTVT.

The rearrangement links TRBV29-1 to TRBJ2-5, with TRBD2 matching 7 bases. There are 14 residues in the CDR3. The V gene end was trimmed by 3 bases and the J gene end by 2 bases; junction bases not matched to a gene: 6. In germline, CDR1 is SQVTM, CDR2 ANQGSEA. CDR3 DNA: TGCAGCGTTGACGGGGCTAGCGGACAAGAGACCCAGTACTTC. This codes for CSVDGASGQETQYF.

This chain connects TRBV6-1 to TRBJ2-1; 8 nucleotides line up with TRBD2. Germline-derived CDR1 and CDR2 are MNHNS and SASEGT. The CDR3 sequence is 13 residues long. With 5 bases clipped from V and 8 bases from J, the junction kept 5 bases outside the gene matches. In nucleotides, the CDR3 is TGTGCCAGCAGTCGGCGGGGGGCCGATGAGCAGTTCTTC. Protein sequence: CASSRRGADEQFF.

The chain combines TRBV30 with TRBJ2-5, with a tentative D call TRBD2 (6 bases). The V end lost 1 base, the J end lost 2 bases, and 14 bases lay between the germline ends. CDR1 and CDR2 (germline): GTSNPN, SVGIG (reference sequence). The CDR3 loop spans 15 amino acids. The CDR3 protein is CAWSEPLAFQETQYF. The DNA for the CDR3 is TGTGCCTGGAGTGAACCTCTAGCGTTTCAAGAGACCCAGTACTTC.

The chain uses TRBV5-4 and TRBJ1-1, with D uncertain. The V end lost 1 base, the J end lost 1 base, and 8 bases lay between the germline ends. This CDR3 region has 14 residues. CDR1 and CDR2 (germline): SGHNT, YYREEE (reference sequence). The DNA for the CDR3 is TGTGCCAGCAGCTTGACCTCAGGGAACACTGAAGCTTTCTTT. This translates into CASSLTSGNTEAFF.

The chain joins TRBV10-2 to TRBJ2-2, with 8 bases that match TRBD1. After removal of 6 bases from V and 6 bases from J, the junction contained 3 bases not matched to a gene. In germline, CDR1 is WSHSY, CDR2 SAAADI. The CDR3 spans 13 residues. CDR3 protein: CASSETGAGELFF. DNA of the CDR3: TGCGCCAGCAGCGAGACAGGGGCCGGGGAGCTGTTTTTT.